This entry is about one T cell receptor (beta chain). Its cognate antigen has yet to be identified. No base qualities exist here, and no much larger clone lies one base off it. The same CDR3 is also encoded by other DNA sequences in this sample. At the junction V is shortened by 5 bases and J by 4 bases, with 9 bases in between. The CDR3 has 13 amino acids, counting the end cysteine and phenylalanine. Here the CDR3 DNA is all that survives: 39 bases in frame from base 1. Looking up the germline V gene yields CDR1 SGHTA and CDR2 FQGNSA. Libraries were prepared through the immunoSEQ multiplex PCR assay. A mixture of 60 forward primers for TCR Vbeta segments and 13 reverse primers for TCR Jbeta segments was used in the multiplex PCR. The CDR3 region of rearranged TCR beta genes was amplified from genomic DNA by a multiplex PCR assay. The amplified TCR beta libraries were sequenced on the Illumina HiSeq System as 87-base-pair reads. The study's own analysis went as follows. In a later analysis, 77 million or so unique TCR beta chains were counted across the 650 to 700 repertoires, and around 10 million of these chains were shared by at least two donors. To remove PCR and sequencing errors, raw reads were error-corrected and collapsed into unique sequences using a nearest-neighbor algorithm that merged closely related sequences. To assign V, D and J gene segments, CDR3 sequences were aligned to IMGT reference sequences. Each retained sequence needed at least a six-nucleotide match to both a V gene segment and a J gene segment. A rearrangement was called productive if the CDR3 had no stop codons and remained in frame with V and J, and every other rearrangement was called non-productive. CDR3 was defined according to IMGT convention as the region running from the second conserved V-encoded cysteine to the conserved J-encoded phenylalanine. Sequences without an unambiguous match to a single V gene segment were excluded from the earlier analysis of almost 600 of the donors. An earlier analysis of under 750 of the donors called V segments functional above 56.7% productive rearrangements and segregating when the between-donor standard deviation exceeded 5%. A statistical classification framework was developed to diagnose cytomegalovirus status using the catalog of TCR beta chain sequences. V and J gene assignment, in a later analysis, came from comparing TCR nucleotide sequences with IMGT/GENE-DB human TR gene sequences. In a later analysis, CDR3 sequences and most-parsimonious VDJ recombination scenarios were assigned using the TCRdist pipeline. In a later analysis, each TCR beta chain was defined by its CDR3 amino acid sequence together with its V-gene family, and reads lacking a unique V-gene family were excluded. A later analysis removed 500 to 650 highly shared, low-generation-probability nucleotide sequences to deal with suspected cross-contamination and a sequencing artifact. In a later analysis, a clonal expansion index for each public chain was calculated from normalized within-repertoire ranks of inferred template counts. In a later analysis, generation probabilities were computed using a VDJ recombination model fitted to out-of-frame rearrangements, and the results were checked against IGoR. A later analysis scored TCR-TCR, TCR-HLA and TCR-CMV co-occurrence with hypergeometric tests, applying a repertoire-size bias correction to TCR pairs. False discovery rates were estimated in a later analysis by permuting HLA or CMV assignments 20 times. In a later analysis, co-occurring TCRs were grouped using DBSCAN, and TCRdist sequence similarity was added for clustering within HLA-allele-positive subsets. Repertoires with fewer than 30,000 or more than 120,000 public chains, plus five repertoires with anomalous nucleotide sharing, were excluded from co-occurrence clustering. TCRdb holds this immuneACCESS table with in-frame rearrangements only. Some clones are missing; in checked studies, unresolved V genes explain under half, and the rest has no known cause. The V and J calls and clone size were taken over from that table, and D and trimming were inferred from the DNA. A total of hundreds of thousands of clones appear in this sample, more than 85% of them only once. Together, the top ten hold 1% of the sample.

The data derive from a study of cytomegalovirus exposure and HLA in healthy donors (dated 2017 in TCRdb). Study-wide context: An earlier analysis of several hundred of the donors reported 276 Gb of sequence data and approximately 120 million unique TCR beta sequences obtained from roughly 180 million T cells. An early release covering around 630 HLA-typed donors comprised about 300 gigabases of sequencing data and around 86 million unique TCR sequences. Typing coverage differed by locus: A, B, C, DRB1 and DQB1 were typed in about 629-640 donors, DQA1 in 500 to 550, DPA1 in approximately 610, and DPB1 in 472. Five DR-DQ haplotypes were handled as single units for association and clustering, since linkage in the cohort was strong. Rather than drawing on any new phenotypic data, the later analysis identified candidate immune exposures from TCR beta sequences and the way those sequences occurred across donors. To decide whether each TCR beta V gene segment behaved as functional or pseudogenic, an earlier analysis of some 580 of the donors relied on high-throughput TCR beta sequencing. The study was designed to test whether signatures of past pathogen exposure could be identified by cataloging public T cell receptors. To predict cytomegalovirus infection status, the study combined high-throughput TCR immunosequencing, statistical association of individual TCRs with disease status, and machine learning. Alongside the repertoire data, information on donor age, sex, ethnicity and CMV serostatus was compiled. Among the roughly 400 genotyped donors, around 79% belonged to the genetic ancestry cluster associated with self-reported Caucasian donors. In a later analysis, previously published TCR beta repertoires from 550 to 750 donors were re-analyzed and high-resolution HLA genotyping was added so that TCR occurrence patterns could be studied. A later genetic analysis used genome-wide SNP genotypes for about three fifths of the 666 donors, treating that subset as a discovery cohort. HLA typing covered class I and class II loci at four-digit resolution. On average, 235,054 unique TCR beta nucleotide sequences were sequenced per donor among fewer than 500 genotyped donors of the cohort, with roughly 18% of those sequences being non-productive. The study used immunosequencing to profile the T cell repertoires of 600 to 850 subjects and linked those repertoires to cytomegalovirus serostatus. In addition to the first cohort of 500 to 850 subjects, a separate validation cohort of 130 or so different subjects was used. Every repertoire in the discovery cohort had been generated on one and the same sequencing platform. Paper-wide results and their limitations: Linkage disequilibrium might explain the correlated functional status among segregating V segments, but an unknown experimental factor could not be ruled out. A later analysis associated 16,951 TCR beta sequences with specific HLA alleles at a false discovery rate of 0.05. Assigning TCR associations to individual alleles was difficult when HLA alleles, especially DR and DQ, strongly co-occurred. The 87-base-pair reads could not distinguish some IMGT-functional V segments, including TRBV6-2 and TRBV6-3, so those segments were excluded. In vitro tests confirmed that three of the cytomegalovirus-associated TCR beta chains recognize cytomegalovirus antigens. A later analysis found that HLA-associated TCR beta chains were more clonally expanded and had lower generation probabilities than equally common non-associated chains. While some public TCRs were present in many individuals, most TCR sequences turned up only very rarely across donors. According to a later genetic analysis, donors in an Asian-associated ancestry cluster had fewer N-insertions in productive TCRs than the roughly 670-donor mean. A further reported finding was that TCR beta sequences accurately predicted the HLA-A and HLA-B alleles for most subjects in the first cohort. The classifier was reported to diagnose cytomegalovirus status with high specificity and sensitivity in both the original and validation cohorts. In a later analysis, most CMV-associated TCR beta chains were found to appear HLA-restricted, with HLA associations seemingly driven largely by CMV exposure. Because HLA typing was unavailable for some donors at each locus, only the typed subset was used in association tests. V-gene and J-gene trimming of TCR beta chains was associated with a missense DCLRE1C variant in a later genetic analysis, and the association was replicated in an independent cohort. Roughly uniform sequencing depth across donors was assumed in presence/absence analyses, although this assumption may not hold. Roughly 15 rarely observed V segments, including chromosome 9 orphons, were excluded from the earlier analysis of several hundred of the donors because counts were too low. The study gave a list of under 200 TCR beta chains associated with cytomegalovirus. For the cohort, immune exposure information was limited to CMV serostatus. A cluster of highly shared sequence variants was judged likely to represent a technical artifact of the sequencing pipeline. In an earlier analysis of some 550 of the donors, most TCR beta V segments were observed in productive rearrangements about 90% or about 30% of the time, broadly matching IMGT annotations. A later analysis found that TCR association rates varied across HLA loci, with DRB1 alleles showing the most associated TCRs and HLA-C alleles the fewest. According to a later analysis, parvovirus B19, influenza, CMV and Epstein-Barr virus appeared linked to several top co-occurrence clusters. It was suggested by the authors that the approach could potentially be generalized to other disease states and immunological phenotypes. This cohort had only TCR beta chains sequenced, and the lack of alpha or paired-chain data limited which features could be detected.

The cohort was made up of 500 to 800 healthy bone marrow donors. At the time of sampling, all cohort members were nominally healthy, though unrecorded immune exposures were likely present. The donor was CMV seronegative and belonged to the group of 380 or so seronegative cohort members. Every donor gave a peripheral blood sample, and the peripheral blood mononuclear cells from that sample were used for TCR beta sequencing. Genomic DNA extraction from the blood cell samples was performed with the Qiagen DNeasy Blood Extraction Kit. This TCR derives from a woman aged 18-30 years in good health and CMV-seronegative. Sequencing used PBMCs. The sequence is built from TRBV7-2 and TRBJ2-1; a weak D assignment points to TRBD2 (6 bases agree). The CDR3 protein sequence reads: CASSLGLYNEQFF. DNA sequence: TGTGCCAGCAGCCTGGGACTGTACAATGAGCAGTTCTTC.